One T cell receptor (beta chain) is described in this entry. The sample comes from a study of blood T cell repertoires in COVID-19. As for the study in general: Nucleic acid was either cDNA or gDNA, and it came from T cells, B-cell-depleted T cells, or PBMCs.

Contact with a PCR-confirmed or clinician-diagnosed COVID-19 case occurred within 2 weeks of entry. Per the original data handling: Using reference gene primer amplification, nucleated cell counts were estimated. Only in-frame clones appear in the TCRdb table, and some are missing; sequencing was by immunoSEQ multiplex PCR. V, J and clone size are those of that table, while D and trimming were read from the DNA. The sample includes about 280,000 clones, 85% to 95% seen only once; the top ten take around 2.8%. V shed 2 bases, J shed 8 bases, and the junction held 9 bases outside the gene matches. Germline CDR1 SGHDT, CDR2 YYEEEE. The CDR3 spans 14 residues.

The chain carries TRBV5-6 and TRBJ1-2; the match to TRBD1 covers 7 bases. Material: PBMCs or T cells enriched from blood (not recorded which). The TCR originated in a man in his forties who had been exposed to COVID-19. DNA for the CDR3: TGTGCCAGCAGCTTTGACAAGGGGGCGTGGGGCTACACCTTC. Translation: CASSFDKGAWGYTF. Drawing the rest from reference TRBV5-6 and TRBJ1-2, the complete variable domain is DAGVTQSPTHLIKTRGQQVTLRCSPKSGHDTVSWYQQALGQGPQFIFQYYEEEERQRGNFPDRFSGHQFPNYSSELNVNALLLGDSALYLCASSFDKGAWGYTFGSGTRLTVV.